This T cell receptor beta chain is drawn from a study of blood T cell repertoires in COVID-19. Study information: Whether acute or convalescent, the COVID-19 samples came from the United States, Italy and Spain. T cells, B-cell-depleted T cells, or PBMCs supplied cDNA or gDNA.

Per the original methods: Reference gene primers were amplified, and this amplification served to estimate nucleated cell counts. Clones were read by immunoSEQ multiplex PCR, and TCRdb kept only the in-frame ones, dropping some. The DNA was the basis for D and trimming; V, J and clone size are from that table. The repertoire consists of 85,000 to 120,000 clones, with roughly four fifths occurring once and the leading ten covering about 14%. V gave up 10 bases and J gave up 4 bases; unmatched junction bases: 19. CDR1 is LNHDA, CDR2 SQIVND, per germline (reference sequence). The CDR3 consists of 18 residues.

Material for sequencing was peripheral blood. V gene TRBV19 combines with J gene TRBJ1-2, with TRBD1 matching 12 bases. This TCR was recovered from a woman aged 60-75 years with acute or convalescent COVID-19. This CDR3 reads CATRRIGTGGAFSYGYTF. DNA of the CDR3: TGTGCCACTAGAAGAATAGGGACAGGGGGCGCCTTCTCCTATGGCTACACCTTC.